This T cell receptor beta chain was recovered during a study of Ad26.COV2.S vaccination and SARS-CoV-2 variants. Study findings and constraints: Non-spike TCR breadth was similar in vaccine and placebo recipients. TCR breadth and depth analyses may have underestimated total T cell responses.

Profiled with immunoSEQ multiplex PCR; TCRdb holds only in-frame clones, not every one. The sample contains fewer than 100,000 clones, less than 85% of which appear only once. In the case of this clone: Its cognate antigen is unknown.

V was cut by 4 bases and J by 5 bases, with 4 bases left in between. This CDR3 has 11 residues. Germline V gene sequence: CDR1 KGHSH, CDR2 LQKENI. The chain uses TRBV18 and TRBJ2-3; unclear D gene. The material sequenced was peripheral blood, taken after recovery from COVID-19. The clonotype was recovered from a human donor who had recovered from COVID-19. The CDR3 protein is CASSLGDTQYF. In DNA, the CDR3 is TGTGCCAGCTCACTGGGAGATACGCAGTATTTT.